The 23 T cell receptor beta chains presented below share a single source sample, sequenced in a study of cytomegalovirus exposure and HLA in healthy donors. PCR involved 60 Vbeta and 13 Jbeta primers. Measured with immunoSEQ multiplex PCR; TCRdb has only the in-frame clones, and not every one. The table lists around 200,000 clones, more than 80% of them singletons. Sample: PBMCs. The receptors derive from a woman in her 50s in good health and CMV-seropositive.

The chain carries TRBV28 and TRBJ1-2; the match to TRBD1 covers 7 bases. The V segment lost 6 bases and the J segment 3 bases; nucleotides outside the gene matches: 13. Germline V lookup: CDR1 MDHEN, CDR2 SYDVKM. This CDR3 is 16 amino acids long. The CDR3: CASRSPGGGPHYGYTF. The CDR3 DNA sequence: TGTGCCAGCAGAAGCCCAGGGGGTGGACCCCACTATGGCTACACCTTC.

Here the CDR3 reads CASSQLSDVEQFF. CDR3 bases: TGTGCCAGCAGCCAACTTAGCGATGTTGAGCAGTTCTTC. This rearrangement joins TRBV7-2 to TRBJ2-1; D is possibly TRBD2 (5 bases). The germline CDR1 and CDR2 sequences are SGHTA and FQGNSA. The ends were cut back, 5 bases at V and 9 bases at J, with 14 bases in the middle. CDR3 size: 13 residues.

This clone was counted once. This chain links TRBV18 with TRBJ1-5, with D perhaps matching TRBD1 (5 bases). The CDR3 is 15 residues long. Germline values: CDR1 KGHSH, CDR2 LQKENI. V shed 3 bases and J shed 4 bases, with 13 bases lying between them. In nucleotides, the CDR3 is TGTGCCAGCTCACCGCGGGGGGACTCAAATCAGCCCCAGCATTTT. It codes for CASSPRGDSNQPQHF.

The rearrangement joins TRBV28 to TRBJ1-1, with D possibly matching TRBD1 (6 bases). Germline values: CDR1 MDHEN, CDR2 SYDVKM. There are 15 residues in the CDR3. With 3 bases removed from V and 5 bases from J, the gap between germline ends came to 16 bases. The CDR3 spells CASSLTGTGETEAFF. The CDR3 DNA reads TGTGCCAGCAGTTTGACAGGTACTGGAGAGACTGAAGCTTTCTTT.

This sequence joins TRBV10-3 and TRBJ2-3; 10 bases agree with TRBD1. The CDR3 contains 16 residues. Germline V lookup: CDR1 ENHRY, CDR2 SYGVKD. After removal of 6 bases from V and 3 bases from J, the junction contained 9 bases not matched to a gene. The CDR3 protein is CAIRGQGIGRTDTQYF. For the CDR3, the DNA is TGTGCCATCAGGGGACAGGGGATAGGCAGGACAGATACGCAGTATTTT.

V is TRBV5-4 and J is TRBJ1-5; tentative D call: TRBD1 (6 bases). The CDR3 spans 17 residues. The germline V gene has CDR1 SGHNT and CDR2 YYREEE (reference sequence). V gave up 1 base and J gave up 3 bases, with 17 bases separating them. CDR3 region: CASSLSPVRGPNQPQHF. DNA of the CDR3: TGTGCCAGCAGCTTGTCACCCGTCAGGGGCCCCAATCAGCCCCAGCATTTT.

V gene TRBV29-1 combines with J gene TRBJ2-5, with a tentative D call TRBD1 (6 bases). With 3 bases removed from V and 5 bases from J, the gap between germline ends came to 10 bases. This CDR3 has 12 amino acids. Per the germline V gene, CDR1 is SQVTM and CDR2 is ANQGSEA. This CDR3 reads CSVEQGSETQYF. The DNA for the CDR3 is TGCAGCGTTGAGCAGGGGTCGGAGACCCAGTACTTC.

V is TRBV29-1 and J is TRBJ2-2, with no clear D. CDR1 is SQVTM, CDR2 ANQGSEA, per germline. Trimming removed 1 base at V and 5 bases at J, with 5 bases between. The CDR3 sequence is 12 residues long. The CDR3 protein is CSVEGRTGELFF. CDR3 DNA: TGCAGCGTTGAAGGCAGGACCGGGGAGCTGTTTTTT.

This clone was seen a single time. CDR3 DNA: TGCGCCAGCAACGGGGGGACCGCTCTGGCCAAAAACATTCAGTACTTC. Residues: CASNGGTALAKNIQYF. This chain links TRBV23-1 with TRBJ2-4; 7 nucleotides line up with TRBD2. TRBV23-1 is placed among ORFs of uncertain function. Germline trimming cut 7 bases from V and 1 base from J; bases unmatched to any gene: 10. The CDR3 consists of 16 residues.

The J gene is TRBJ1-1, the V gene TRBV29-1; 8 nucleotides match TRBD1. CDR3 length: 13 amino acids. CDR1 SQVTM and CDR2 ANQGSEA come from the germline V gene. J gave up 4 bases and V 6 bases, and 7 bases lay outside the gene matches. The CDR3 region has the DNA TGCAGCGTCCCGGACAGGGCGGGCACTGAAGCTTTCTTT. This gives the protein CSVPDRAGTEAFF.

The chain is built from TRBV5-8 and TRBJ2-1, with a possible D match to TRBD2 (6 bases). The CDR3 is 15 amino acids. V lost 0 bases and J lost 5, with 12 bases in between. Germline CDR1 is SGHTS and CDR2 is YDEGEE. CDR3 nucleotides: TGTGCCAGCAGCTTGGCCCTAGCGCGAAACAATGAGCAGTTCTTC. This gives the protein CASSLALARNNEQFF.

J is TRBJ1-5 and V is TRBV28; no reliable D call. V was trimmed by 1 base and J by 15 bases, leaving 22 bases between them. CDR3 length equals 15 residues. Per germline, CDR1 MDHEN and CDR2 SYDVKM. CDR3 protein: CASSLLYPIDGKMHF. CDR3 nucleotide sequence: TGTGCCAGCAGTTTATTGTACCCAATTGATGGCAAGATGCATTTT.

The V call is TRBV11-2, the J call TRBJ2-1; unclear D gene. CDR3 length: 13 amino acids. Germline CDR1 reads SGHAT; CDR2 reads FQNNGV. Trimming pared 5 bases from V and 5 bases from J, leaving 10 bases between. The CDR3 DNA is TGTGCCAGCAGCCCCCGTCTCCACAATGAGCAGTTCTTC. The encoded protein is CASSPRLHNEQFF.

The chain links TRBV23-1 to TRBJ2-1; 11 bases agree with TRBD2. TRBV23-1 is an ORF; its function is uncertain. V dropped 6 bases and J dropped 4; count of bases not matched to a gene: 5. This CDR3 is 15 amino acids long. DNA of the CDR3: TGCGCCAGCAGCCCAAGACTAGCGGGGTACAATGAGCAGTTCTTC. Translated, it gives CASSPRLAGYNEQFF.

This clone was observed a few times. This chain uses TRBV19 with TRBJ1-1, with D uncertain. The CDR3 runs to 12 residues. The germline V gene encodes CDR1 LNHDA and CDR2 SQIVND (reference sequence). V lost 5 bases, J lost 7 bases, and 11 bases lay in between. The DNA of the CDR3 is TGTGCCAGTAGTCTCCCAAGCCGTGAAGCTTTCTTT. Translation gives CASSLPSREAFF.

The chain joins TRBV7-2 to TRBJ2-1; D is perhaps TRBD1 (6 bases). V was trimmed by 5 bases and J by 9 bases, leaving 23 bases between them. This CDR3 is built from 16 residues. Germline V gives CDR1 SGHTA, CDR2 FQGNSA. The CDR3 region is CASSPGNREWESEQFF. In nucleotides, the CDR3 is TGTGCCAGCAGCCCCGGCAACAGGGAGTGGGAGAGTGAGCAGTTCTTC.

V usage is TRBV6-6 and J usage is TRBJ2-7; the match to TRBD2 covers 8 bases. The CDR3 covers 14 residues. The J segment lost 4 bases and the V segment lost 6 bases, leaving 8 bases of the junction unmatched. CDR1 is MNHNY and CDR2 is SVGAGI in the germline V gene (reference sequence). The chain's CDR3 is CASSRGGARYEQYF. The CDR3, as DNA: TGTGCCAGCAGCCGGGGGGGGGCAAGGTACGAGCAGTACTTC.

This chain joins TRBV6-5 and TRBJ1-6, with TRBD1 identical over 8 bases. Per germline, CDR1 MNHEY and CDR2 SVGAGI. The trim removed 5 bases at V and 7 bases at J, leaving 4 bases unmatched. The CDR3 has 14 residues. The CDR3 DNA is TGTGCCAGCAGTCCCCAGGGGGCCAATTCACCCCTCCACTTT. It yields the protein CASSPQGANSPLHF.

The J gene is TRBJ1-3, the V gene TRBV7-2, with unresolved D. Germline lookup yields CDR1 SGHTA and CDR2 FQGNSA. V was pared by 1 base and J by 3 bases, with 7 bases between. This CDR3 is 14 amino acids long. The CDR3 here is CASSLERSGNTIYF. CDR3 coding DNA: TGTGCCAGCAGCTTAGAAAGGAGTGGAAACACCATATATTTT. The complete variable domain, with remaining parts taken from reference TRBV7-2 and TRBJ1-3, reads GAGVSQSPSNKVTEKGKDVELRCDPISGHTALYWYRQSLGQGLEFLIYFQGNSAPDKSGLPSDRFSAERTGGSVSTLTIQRTQQEDSAVYLCASSLERSGNTIYFGEGSWLTVV.

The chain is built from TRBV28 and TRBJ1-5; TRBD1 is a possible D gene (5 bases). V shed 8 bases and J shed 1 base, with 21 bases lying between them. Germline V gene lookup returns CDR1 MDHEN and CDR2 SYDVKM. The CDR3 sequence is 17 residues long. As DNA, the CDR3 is TGTGCCAGCGCCCCACCGGCCAGGGTTCGGAGCAATCAGCCCCAGCATTTT. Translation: CASAPPARVRSNQPQHF.

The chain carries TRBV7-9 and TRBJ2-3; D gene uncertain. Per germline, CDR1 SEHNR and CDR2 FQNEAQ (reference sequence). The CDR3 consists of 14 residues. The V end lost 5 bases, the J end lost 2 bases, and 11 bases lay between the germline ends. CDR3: CASSMSANTDTQYF. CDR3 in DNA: TGTGCCAGCAGCATGAGTGCCAACACAGATACGCAGTATTTT. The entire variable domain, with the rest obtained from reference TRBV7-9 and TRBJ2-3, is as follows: DTGVSQNPRHKITKRGQNVTFRCDPISEHNRLYWYRQTLGQGPEFLTYFQNEAQLEKSRLLSDRFSAERPKGSFSTLEIQRTEQGDSAMYLCASSMSANTDTQYFGPGTRLTVL.

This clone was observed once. CDR3 sequence: CASTGTGEVEQYF. The CDR3 DNA follows: TGTGCCAGCACCGGGACAGGGGAGGTCGAGCAGTACTTC. V is TRBV2 and J is TRBJ2-7, with 10 bases that match TRBD1. This CDR3 is built from 13 residues. After removal of 7 bases from V and 6 bases from J, the junction contained 6 bases not matched to a gene. The V gene's germline CDR1 is SNHLY and CDR2 FYNNEI.

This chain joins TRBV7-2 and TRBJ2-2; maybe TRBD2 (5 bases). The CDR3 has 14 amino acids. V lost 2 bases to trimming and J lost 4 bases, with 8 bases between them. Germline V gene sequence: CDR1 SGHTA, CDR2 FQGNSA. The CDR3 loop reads CASSLTGFTGELFF. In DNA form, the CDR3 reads TGTGCCAGCAGCTTAACGGGATTCACCGGGGAGCTGTTTTTT.